What follows are 21 T cell receptor beta chains derived from one specimen sequenced in a study of cytomegalovirus exposure and HLA in healthy donors. This PCR relied on a set of 60 Vbeta primers and 13 Jbeta primers. Data came from immunoSEQ multiplex PCR; TCRdb stores just in-frame clones and leaves some out. This table lists 55,000 to 75,000 clones. Sequencing input: PBMCs. These receptors were obtained from a male donor in good health and CMV-seronegative.

The rearrangement links TRBV28 to TRBJ2-7, with a possible D match to TRBD1 (6 bases). CDR3 length: 13 amino acids. The germline V gene encodes CDR1 MDHEN and CDR2 SYDVKM. Trimming pared 4 bases from V and 3 bases from J, leaving 10 bases between. CDR3 nucleotides: TGTGCCAGCAGTTCAATGGACAGCTACGAGCAGTACTTC. As protein: CASSSMDSYEQYF. The full variable domain, with the rest looked up from reference TRBV28 and TRBJ2-7, is DVKVTQSSRYLVKRTGEKVFLECVQDMDHENMFWYRQDPGLGLRLIYFSYDVKMKEKGDIPEGYSVSREKKERFSLILESASTNQTSMYLCASSSMDSYEQYFGPGTRLTVT.

The chain recombines TRBV5-3 with TRBJ2-1; D remains unclear. TRBV5-3 is reported as an ORF; its role is uncertain. The CDR3 loop spans 18 amino acids. With 0 bases removed from V and 5 bases from J, the gap between germline ends came to 21 bases. The CDR3 sequence is CARSLVPSSDLRDNEQFF. CDR3 DNA sequence: TGTGCCAGAAGCTTGGTTCCCTCATCAGACCTCCGGGACAATGAGCAGTTCTTC.

The chain recombines TRBV27 with TRBJ2-3; TRBD2 aligns across 13 bases. Unmatched junction bases numbered 10, after V lost 6 bases and J lost 1 base. This CDR3 region has 18 residues. In germline, CDR1 is MNHEY, CDR2 SMNVEV (reference sequence). The CDR3 loop reads CASRLRGGLAGRTDTQYF. CDR3 DNA: TGTGCCAGCAGATTAAGGGGGGGACTAGCGGGACGCACAGATACGCAGTATTTT.

The V and J genes are TRBV4-1 and TRBJ2-1; 11 bases agree with TRBD1. CDR3 length: 15 residues. The germline gives CDR1 MGHRA, CDR2 YSYEKL. With 0 bases clipped from V and 10 bases from J, the junction kept 5 bases outside the gene matches. The CDR3 protein is CASSQEGTGGEEQFF. CDR3 bases: TGCGCCAGCAGCCAAGAGGGGACAGGGGGTGAGGAGCAGTTCTTC.

The gene calls are TRBV7-3 and TRBJ1-2; TRBD1 is a possible D gene (6 bases). This CDR3 contains 15 residues. Germline CDR1 reads SGHTA; CDR2 reads FQGTGA. The ends were cut back, 0 bases at V and 0 bases at J, with 8 bases in the middle. The CDR3 spells CASSLTGQTNYGYTF. CDR3 nucleotides: TGTGCCAGCAGCTTAACAGGACAGACTAACTATGGCTACACCTTC. The full variable domain, completed using reference TRBV7-3 and TRBJ1-2, is GAGVSQTPSNKVTEKGKYVELRCDPISGHTALYWYRQSLGQGPEFLIYFQGTGAADDSGLPNDRFFAVRPEGSVSTLKIQRTERGDSAVYLCASSLTGQTNYGYTFGSGTRLTVV.

The CDR3 DNA is TGTGCCAGCAGTGTCGAACAGGGCGGCTACGAGCAGTACTTC. The encoded protein is CASSVEQGGYEQYF. This chain uses TRBV2 with TRBJ2-7; the D gene is possibly TRBD1 (6 bases). Germline V gene data show CDR1 as SNHLY and CDR2 as FYNNEI. This CDR3 region has 14 residues. V dropped 4 bases and J dropped 3 bases, with 13 bases sitting between them.

CDR3 bases: TGTGCCAGCAGCCGGGACAGGGCTCCCGCAGGGGGAAACTATGGCTACACCTTC. Amino acids: CASSRDRAPAGGNYGYTF. This chain joins TRBV7-2 and TRBJ1-2; 9 bases agree with TRBD1. This CDR3 is built from 18 residues. V trimming: 5 bases; J trimming: 2 bases; junction bases outside the gene matches: 15. The germline V gene encodes CDR1 SGHTA and CDR2 FQGNSA.

The chain employs TRBV14 and TRBJ2-7; no reliable D call. This CDR3 comprises 13 residues. Per germline, CDR1 SGHDN and CDR2 FVKESK. V was pared by 4 bases and J by 2 bases, with 9 bases between. CDR3 nucleotides: TGTGCCAGCAGCCCCTTGTTCGCCTACGAGCAGTACTTC. It specifies CASSPLFAYEQYF.

V usage is TRBV7-9 and J usage is TRBJ1-1, with D perhaps matching TRBD1 (6 bases). The V end was cut by 1 base, the J end by 8 bases, with 17 bases between. The CDR3 is 15 amino acids. Germline V gene lookup returns CDR1 SEHNR and CDR2 FQNEAQ (reference sequence). CDR3 in amino acids: CASSLGSARGGEAFF. The CDR3 region has the DNA TGTGCCAGCAGCTTAGGGTCAGCAAGGGGGGGAGAAGCTTTCTTT.

The chain combines TRBV7-9 with TRBJ2-5; 7 positions agree with TRBD1. Looked up from germline, CDR1 is SEHNR and CDR2 is FQNEAQ (reference sequence). Unmatched junction bases numbered 11, after V lost 5 bases and J lost 5 bases. CDR3 length: 15 amino acids. DNA of the CDR3: TGTGCCAGCAGCCCAAGGAACAGGGGCCCGGAGACCCAGTACTTC. This translates into CASSPRNRGPETQYF.

Note on this clone: This CDR3 is also generated by other DNA sequences in the sample. V usage is TRBV28 and J usage is TRBJ2-4; 8 positions match TRBD2. With 5 bases clipped from V and 7 bases from J, the junction kept 4 bases outside the gene matches. The CDR3 totals 13 residues. The V gene's germline CDR1 is MDHEN and CDR2 SYDVKM. In DNA form, the CDR3 reads TGTGCCAGCAGTACCCCGGGGGGGAACATTCAGTACTTC. Translation gives CASSTPGGNIQYF. Full variable domain (rest looked up from reference TRBV28 and TRBJ2-4): DVKVTQSSRYLVKRTGEKVFLECVQDMDHENMFWYRQDPGLGLRLIYFSYDVKMKEKGDIPEGYSVSREKKERFSLILESASTNQTSMYLCASSTPGGNIQYFGAGTRLSVL.

V usage is TRBV4-3 and J usage is TRBJ2-1, with TRBD1 as a possible D gene (7 bases). The germline CDR1 and CDR2 sequences are LGHNA and YSLEER. The CDR3 is 17 amino acids. V was pared by 6 bases and J by 0 bases, with 18 bases between. Written as DNA, the CDR3 is TGCGCCAGCAGTGAAAGGGGGCGGGGAAGCTCCTACAATGAGCAGTTCTTC. It codes for CASSERGRGSSYNEQFF.

The chain employs TRBV28 and TRBJ2-3, with 8 bases that match TRBD2. V was clipped by 6 bases and J by 4 bases; unmatched bases: 6. Germline V lookup: CDR1 MDHEN, CDR2 SYDVKM. This CDR3 comprises 14 residues. The CDR3 sequence is CASRGTRVADTQYF. The CDR3 nucleotides are TGTGCCAGCAGAGGGACTAGGGTCGCAGATACGCAGTATTTT.

The V gene is TRBV4-1, the J gene TRBJ2-2; TRBD2 matches 9 bases. V dropped 4 bases and J dropped 4; count of bases not matched to a gene: 7. The CDR3 sequence is 16 residues long. Germline lookup yields CDR1 MGHRA and CDR2 YSYEKL. The CDR3 sequence is CASSLLAGGSTGELFF. CDR3 sequence (DNA): TGCGCCAGCAGCCTATTGGCGGGAGGGAGCACCGGGGAGCTGTTTTTT.

DNA of the CDR3: TGTGCCAGCTCACCACCCAGGGGGGAAGGTGAGCAGTTCTTC. It encodes CASSPPRGEGEQFF. The V and J genes are TRBV18 and TRBJ2-1; possibly TRBD1 for D (7 bases). CDR1 and CDR2 from the germline V gene are KGHSH and LQKENI. CDR3 length: 14 residues. V was trimmed by 0 bases and J by 9 bases, leaving 12 bases between them.

V usage is TRBV5-6 and J usage is TRBJ2-7; 7 bases map to TRBD1. CDR1 and CDR2 from the germline V gene are SGHDT and YYEEEE. This CDR3 contains 18 residues. The ends lost 4 bases at V and 2 bases at J; junction bases unmatched: 18. CDR3 amino acids: CASSPLDPLDRMAYEQYF. Here the CDR3 DNA reads TGTGCCAGCAGCCCACTAGATCCTCTGGACAGGATGGCCTACGAGCAGTACTTC.

The rearrangement uses TRBV6-1 and TRBJ2-7; D is perhaps TRBD2 (5 bases). Between the trimmed V and J ends, which lost 11 bases and 4 bases, there was a span of 24 bases. Germline CDR1 is MNHNS and CDR2 is SASEGT. The CDR3 runs 15 residues. CDR3 sequence (DNA): TGTGCCGGCGCGGGCCTCGATTCTGAGATTTACGAGCAGTACTTC. It translates to CAGAGLDSEIYEQYF.

V and J are TRBV9 and TRBJ2-7, with TRBD1 matching 9 bases. With V trimmed by 0 bases and J by 4 bases, 5 bases remained unmatched. The CDR3 is 15 residues long. Germline V gene sequence: CDR1 SGDLS, CDR2 YYNGEE. The CDR3 nucleotides are TGTGCCAGCAGCGTAGACGGGACAGGGTCTTACGAGCAGTACTTC. Its translation is CASSVDGTGSYEQYF.

The chain joins TRBV6-6 to TRBJ2-7; 9 nucleotides agree with TRBD2. The CDR3 totals 16 residues. V lost 6 bases to trimming and J lost 2 bases; unmatched junction nucleotides: 11. CDR1 is MNHNY, CDR2 SVGAGI, per germline (reference sequence). The CDR3 region is CASSPTTSGGTYEQYF. CDR3 DNA: TGTGCCAGCAGCCCAACGACTAGCGGAGGAACCTACGAGCAGTACTTC.

A word on this clone: Different DNA sequences within this sample yield the same CDR3. The genes are TRBV19 and TRBJ1-6, with unresolved D. This CDR3 spans 16 amino acids. The germline V gene encodes CDR1 LNHDA and CDR2 SQIVND (reference sequence). V shed 6 bases and J shed 0 bases, with 12 bases lying between them. The CDR3 bases are TGTGCCAGTAGCACCGACCGGAGCTCCTATAATTCACCCCTCCACTTT. Translated, it gives CASSTDRSSYNSPLHF. Full variable domain (outside the CDR3, taken from reference TRBV19 and TRBJ1-6): DGGITQSPKYLFRKEGQNVTLSCEQNLNHDAMYWYRQDPGQGLRLIYYSQIVNDFQKGDIAEGYSVSREKKESFPLTVTSAQKNPTAFYLCASSTDRSSYNSPLHFGNGTRLTVT.

The chain links TRBV19 to TRBJ1-1, with D maybe TRBD1 (5 bases). Trimming removed 5 bases from V and 1 base from J, with 14 bases in between. The germline gives CDR1 LNHDA, CDR2 SQIVND (reference sequence). The CDR3 has 15 amino acids. CDR3 in amino acids: CASSVGRSGNTEAFF. CDR3 in DNA: TGTGCCAGTAGTGTGGGGCGGTCCGGGAACACTGAAGCTTTCTTT.